The 30 T cell receptor beta chains given below trace back to one sample, sequenced in a study of blood T cell repertoires in COVID-19. Generated by immunoSEQ multiplex PCR, the TCRdb table keeps only in-frame clones and is missing some. Altogether more than 250,000 clones are present, around 85% being singletons, with the ten largest covering 4.5% to 5.5%. Sequencing was performed on peripheral blood. Receptors were obtained from a man aged 50 to 60 with active or convalescent COVID-19.

This chain connects TRBV5-8 to TRBJ2-7; a possible D gene is TRBD2 (5 bases). Germline-derived CDR1 and CDR2 are SGHTS and YDEGEE. Trimming took 4 bases from V and 4 from J, leaving 15 bases between them. The CDR3 has 14 residues. CDR3 nucleotide sequence: TGTGCCAGCAGCCCTACGGGGAAGGGATACGAGCAGTACTTC. Protein: CASSPTGKGYEQYF.

The gene calls are TRBV6-5 and TRBJ1-6, with 7 nucleotides matching TRBD1. The CDR3 is 13 amino acids. V trimming: 6 bases; J trimming: 10 bases; junction bases outside the gene matches: 6. CDR1 and CDR2 from the germline V gene are MNHEY and SVGAGI. CDR3 amino acids: CASSRDSSSPLHF. The DNA for the CDR3 is TGTGCCAGCAGCCGGGACAGCTCCTCACCCCTCCACTTT.

The rearrangement links TRBV9 to TRBJ2-3; TRBD2 agrees at 8 bases. Germline V gene sequence: CDR1 SGDLS, CDR2 YYNGEE. Trimming removed 5 bases from V and 4 bases from J; junction bases left unmatched: 9. The CDR3 is 15 residues long. CDR3 DNA sequence: TGTGCCAGCAGGGCGGGGGGCGCTGGGGCAGATACGCAGTATTTT. As protein: CASRAGGAGADTQYF.

The CDR3 DNA is TGTGCCAGTAGTATAGTCACTCGAGGGACTCGACTAAATGAGCAGTTCTTC. The encoded protein is CASSIVTRGTRLNEQFF. The V gene is TRBV19, the J gene TRBJ2-1; D is possibly TRBD2 (6 bases). V was pared by 1 base and J by 7 bases, with 20 bases between. Looked up from germline, CDR1 is LNHDA and CDR2 is SQIVND (reference sequence). The CDR3 sequence is 17 residues long. The whole variable domain, remainder taken from reference TRBV19 and TRBJ2-1, is DGGITQSPKYLFRKEGQNVTLSCEQNLNHDAMYWYRQDPGQGLRLIYYSQIVNDFQKGDIAEGYSVSREKKESFPLTVTSAQKNPTAFYLCASSIVTRGTRLNEQFFGPGTRLTVL.

This clone was seen a single time. CDR3 sequence (DNA): TGCAGCGTTGAAGGGGGGGATGAGCAGTTCTTC. It codes for CSVEGGDEQFF. The chain joins TRBV29-1 to TRBJ2-1, with D tentatively TRBD2 (6 bases). The germline gives CDR1 SQVTM, CDR2 ANQGSEA. This CDR3 comprises 11 residues. Trimming shortened V by 1 base and J by 8 bases, and 6 bases separated the two germline ends.

This chain uses TRBV5-1 with TRBJ2-3; tentative D call: TRBD1 (5 bases). Germline V gene lookup returns CDR1 SGHRS and CDR2 YFSETQ. The CDR3 is made up of 14 amino acids. V was shortened by 2 bases and J by 3 bases, with 10 bases between the two germline ends. For the CDR3, the DNA is TGCGCCAGCAGCTTTCGTCCAGGGACAGATACGCAGTATTTT. This sequence encodes CASSFRPGTDTQYF.

The rearrangement uses TRBV2 and TRBJ1-6, with 7 bases that match TRBD1. V shed 5 bases, J shed 11 bases, and the junction held 12 bases outside the gene matches. The CDR3 covers 15 residues. Germline lookup yields CDR1 SNHLY and CDR2 FYNNEI. In nucleotides, the CDR3 is TGTGCCAGCAGTTCTAACAGGGGACCTCTTGCACCCCTCCACTTT. Protein product: CASSSNRGPLAPLHF. Together with reference TRBV2 and TRBJ1-6, the CDR3 gives the full variable domain: EPEVTQTPSHQVTQMGQEVILRCVPISNHLYFYWYRQILGQKVEFLVSFYNNEISEKSEIFDDQFSVERPDGSNFTLKIRSTKLEDSAMYFCASSSNRGPLAPLHFGNGTRLTVT.

The rearrangement links TRBV29-1 to TRBJ2-6; D may be TRBD2 (7 bases). V was cut by 6 bases and J by 3 bases, with 27 bases left in between. The germline CDR1 and CDR2 sequences are SQVTM and ANQGSEA. The CDR3 is 19 amino acids. CDR3 sequence reads: CSVSGRGPGDISGANVLTF. The CDR3 DNA follows: TGCAGCGTCTCTGGGCGGGGGCCAGGGGATATAAGTGGGGCCAACGTCCTGACTTTC.

The gene calls are TRBV5-1 and TRBJ1-6; D not certain. Germline V gene lookup returns CDR1 SGHRS and CDR2 YFSETQ. The CDR3 totals 15 residues. V was clipped by 0 bases and J by 7 bases, with 11 bases between them. CDR3 in amino acids: CASSLVPEGNSPLHF. As DNA, the CDR3 is TGCGCCAGCAGCTTGGTTCCTGAGGGAAATTCACCCCTCCACTTT.

The J gene is TRBJ2-7, the V gene TRBV6-1, with 11 bases identical to TRBD2. Germline V CDR1 and CDR2: MNHNS, SASEGT. V shed 2 bases and J 5 bases; nucleotides not matched to a gene: 2. The CDR3 totals 14 residues. CDR3: CASSELAGGNEQYF. The DNA for the CDR3 is TGTGCCAGCAGTGAACTAGCGGGAGGAAACGAGCAGTACTTC.

This chain joins TRBV30 and TRBJ2-3; D possibly corresponds to TRBD2 (6 bases). Germline V gene sequence: CDR1 GTSNPN, CDR2 SVGIG (reference sequence). V lost 3 bases and J lost 2, with 9 bases in between. The CDR3 length is 13 residues. The CDR3 DNA reads TGTGCCTGGAGCTCGGGGGACACAGATACGCAGTATTTT. Protein: CAWSSGDTDTQYF.

The chain employs TRBV28 and TRBJ1-2; 8 positions match TRBD1. This CDR3 comprises 15 residues. Germline V gives CDR1 MDHEN, CDR2 SYDVKM. V lost 8 bases, J lost 7 bases, and 15 bases stayed unmatched. Written as DNA, the CDR3 is TGTGCCAGCCGTACACCCCTCAGGGGGCGCGGTGGCTACACCTTC. It specifies CASRTPLRGRGGYTF.

J is TRBJ2-7 and V is TRBV15; 8 nucleotides line up with TRBD1. With 4 bases clipped from V and 1 base from J, the junction kept 6 bases outside the gene matches. The germline CDR1 and CDR2 sequences are LNHNV and YYDKDF (reference sequence). The CDR3 consists of 15 residues. The CDR3 DNA reads TGTGCCACCAGCATTCACAGGGGGAGTTCCTACGAGCAGTACTTC. Residues: CATSIHRGSSYEQYF.

The genes are TRBV7-3 and TRBJ2-2, with 9 bases identical to TRBD2. The CDR3 runs to 15 residues. Trimming cost V 2 bases and J 6 bases; bases outside gene matches: 4. Germline V lookup: CDR1 SGHTA, CDR2 FQGTGA. The CDR3 DNA is TGTGCCAGCAGCTTATCCTTAGCGGGGGCCGGGGAGCTGTTTTTT. This translates into CASSLSLAGAGELFF. The entire variable domain, with the rest obtained from reference TRBV7-3 and TRBJ2-2, is as follows: GAGVSQTPSNKVTEKGKYVELRCDPISGHTALYWYRQSLGQGPEFLIYFQGTGAADDSGLPNDRFFAVRPEGSVSTLKIQRTERGDSAVYLCASSLSLAGAGELFFGEGSRLTVL.

The CDR3 is CASSQAAGGIVTDTQYF. The CDR3 DNA reads as TGCGCCAGCAGCCAGGCCGCGGGAGGGATTGTCACAGATACGCAGTATTTT. This chain uses TRBV4-1 with TRBJ2-3; 9 bases fit TRBD2. The CDR3 is 17 amino acids. The junction had 9 bases not matched to a gene; V was cut back by 3 bases and J by 2 bases. Germline V gene lookup returns CDR1 MGHRA and CDR2 YSYEKL.

The chain has TRBV9 and TRBJ2-2; D unclear. Trimming pared 5 bases from V and 4 bases from J, leaving 12 bases between. The CDR3 has 14 amino acids. Germline CDR1 is SGDLS and CDR2 is YYNGEE. The CDR3 DNA follows: TGTGCCAGCAGAAGAGGTACTTCCACCGGGGAGCTGTTTTTT. It translates to CASRRGTSTGELFF. Combining the CDR3 with reference TRBV9 and TRBJ2-2 gives the whole variable domain DSGVTQTPKHLITATGQRVTLRCSPRSGDLSVYWYQQSLDQGLQFLIQYYNGEERAKGNILERFSAQQFPDLHSELNLSSLELGDSALYFCASRRGTSTGELFFGEGSRLTVL.

The chain combines TRBV27 with TRBJ2-2; tentative D call: TRBD1 (5 bases). With 2 bases removed from V and 1 base from J, the gap between germline ends came to 17 bases. Germline lookup yields CDR1 MNHEY and CDR2 SMNVEV (reference sequence). CDR3 length equals 18 residues. The CDR3 loop reads CASSLQGSQTVNTGELFF. DNA of the CDR3: TGTGCCAGCAGTTTACAGGGCAGTCAAACCGTGAACACCGGGGAGCTGTTTTTT.

The chain joins TRBV4-3 to TRBJ2-3; TRBD1 matches at 10 bases. Per germline, CDR1 LGHNA and CDR2 YSLEER. The J segment lost 3 bases and the V segment lost 3 bases, leaving 6 bases of the junction unmatched. This CDR3 spans 16 amino acids. CDR3 in DNA: TGCGCCAGCAGCCAGGACAGGGGGATCCCTACAGATACGCAGTATTTT. Translating it yields CASSQDRGIPTDTQYF.

The rearrangement links TRBV24-1 to TRBJ2-1, with a tentative D call TRBD2 (6 bases). Trimming shortened V by 5 bases and J by 2 bases, and 12 bases separated the two germline ends. CDR1 and CDR2 (germline): KGHDR, SFDVKD. CDR3 length: 15 amino acids. Here the CDR3 reads CATSAGGTPYNEQFF. CDR3 DNA: TGTGCCACCAGTGCTGGCGGGACCCCCTACAATGAGCAGTTCTTC.

The V gene is TRBV30, the J gene TRBJ2-7, with TRBD1 matching over 11 bases. CDR1 GTSNPN and CDR2 SVGIG come from the germline V gene (reference sequence). The CDR3 is made up of 13 amino acids. V was clipped by 8 bases and J by 6 bases; unmatched bases: 9. Written as DNA, the CDR3 is TGTGCCGGAAGTGGACAGGGGGCAGGCGAGCAGTACTTC. This translates into CAGSGQGAGEQYF.

The J gene is TRBJ1-1, the V gene TRBV5-1; D unclear. Trimming pared 2 bases from V and 1 base from J, leaving 3 bases between. Germline CDR1 SGHRS, CDR2 YFSETQ. This CDR3 spans 12 amino acids. The CDR3, as DNA: TGCGCCAGCAGCTTCCAGAACACTGAAGCTTTCTTT. Translation: CASSFQNTEAFF. Drawing the rest from reference TRBV5-1 and TRBJ1-1, the complete variable domain is KAGVTQTPRYLIKTRGQQVTLSCSPISGHRSVSWYQQTPGQGLQFLFEYFSETQRNKGNFPGRFSGRQFSNSRSEMNVSTLELGDSALYLCASSFQNTEAFFGQGTRLTVV.

V and J are TRBV5-1 and TRBJ2-2, with D unclear. CDR1 and CDR2 (germline): SGHRS, YFSETQ. The CDR3 runs to 14 residues. V was cut by 0 bases and J by 4 bases, with 7 bases left in between. CDR3 in amino acids: CASSLVQFTGELFF. CDR3 sequence (DNA): TGCGCCAGCAGCTTGGTACAGTTCACCGGGGAGCTGTTTTTT.

A note on this clone: At one boundary the junction diverges from the germline segment, which might be a read error. V usage is TRBV30 and J usage is TRBJ2-7; 12 bases align to TRBD1. From germline, CDR1 is GTSNPN and CDR2 SVGIG (reference sequence). The CDR3 runs 19 residues. The DNA of the CDR3 is TGTGCCTGGAGCAAATATTCCGGGACAGGGGGCTGGAGCTCCTCCGAGCAGTACTTC. This codes for CAWSKYSGTGGWSSSEQYF.

This chain links TRBV10-3 with TRBJ1-1; D may be TRBD1 (5 bases). The CDR3 is 13 amino acids. Trimming took 8 bases from V and 4 from J, leaving 14 bases between them. Germline-derived CDR1 and CDR2 are ENHRY and SYGVKD. The CDR3 region is CAIGRGGTTEAFF. The CDR3 DNA reads TGTGCCATCGGTCGGGGGGGGACCACTGAAGCTTTCTTT.

The V gene is TRBV2, the J gene TRBJ2-7, with a weak D call TRBD2 (5 bases). The CDR3 loop spans 14 amino acids. Trimming took off 7 bases at V and 3 bases at J, with 16 bases between the two ends. The germline gives CDR1 SNHLY, CDR2 FYNNEI. The DNA for the CDR3 is TGTGCCAGCACAAACACCGGGATCAACTACGAGCAGTACTTC. Translation gives CASTNTGINYEQYF. The full variable domain, completed using reference TRBV2 and TRBJ2-7, is EPEVTQTPSHQVTQMGQEVILRCVPISNHLYFYWYRQILGQKVEFLVSFYNNEISEKSEIFDDQFSVERPDGSNFTLKIRSTKLEDSAMYFCASTNTGINYEQYFGPGTRLTVT.

Here the CDR3 reads CASMGANSPLHF. In DNA, the CDR3 is TGTGCCAGTATGGGGGCAAATTCACCCCTCCACTTT. This rearrangement joins TRBV28 to TRBJ1-6, with D possibly TRBD1 on 6 matching bases. Germline V gene data show CDR1 as MDHEN and CDR2 as SYDVKM. Trimming took off 9 bases at V and 7 bases at J, with 10 bases between the two ends. The CDR3 is 12 amino acids.

The chain carries TRBV11-2 and TRBJ2-2; 10 bases map to TRBD2. The CDR3 covers 16 residues. Per germline, CDR1 SGHAT and CDR2 FQNNGV. J was trimmed by 5 bases and V by 1 base; bases with no gene match: 4. The CDR3 DNA sequence: TGTGCCAGCAGCTTAGGGACTAGCGGATTTACCGGGGAGCTGTTTTTT. Translated: CASSLGTSGFTGELFF.

V gene TRBV6-5 combines with J gene TRBJ2-7, with 12 nucleotides matching TRBD1. Looked up from germline, CDR1 is MNHEY and CDR2 is SVGAGI. J was trimmed by 3 bases and V by 4 bases; bases with no gene match: 4. The CDR3 totals 15 residues. CDR3 nucleotide sequence: TGTGCCAGCAGTTGGGGACAGGGGGCACACTACGAGCAGTACTTC. Encoded protein: CASSWGQGAHYEQYF.

This chain connects TRBV27 to TRBJ2-1, with 7 bases that match TRBD1. The ends lost 6 bases at V and 5 bases at J; junction bases unmatched: 1. This CDR3 is 12 amino acids long. CDR1 is MNHEY, CDR2 SMNVEV, per germline (reference sequence). CDR3 protein: CASRGQNNEQFF. The CDR3 nucleotides are TGTGCCAGCAGGGGACAGAACAATGAGCAGTTCTTC.

The CDR3 nucleotides read TGCAGCGTTTTAACGGGACACATCTCCTACGAGCAGTACTTC. As protein: CSVLTGHISYEQYF. The rearrangement uses TRBV29-1 and TRBJ2-7; tentatively, D is TRBD1 (6 bases). The germline V gene has CDR1 SQVTM and CDR2 ANQGSEA. Deletions cut 5 bases from V and 0 bases from J, with 14 bases between. CDR3 length: 14 amino acids.